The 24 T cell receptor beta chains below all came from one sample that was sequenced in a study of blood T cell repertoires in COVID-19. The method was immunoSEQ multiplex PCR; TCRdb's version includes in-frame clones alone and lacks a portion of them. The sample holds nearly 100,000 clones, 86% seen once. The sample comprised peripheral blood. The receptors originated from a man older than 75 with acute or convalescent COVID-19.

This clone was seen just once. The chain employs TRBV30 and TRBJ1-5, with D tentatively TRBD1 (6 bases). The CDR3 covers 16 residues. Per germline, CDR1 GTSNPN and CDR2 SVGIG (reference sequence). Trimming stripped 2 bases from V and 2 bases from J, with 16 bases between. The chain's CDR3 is CAWSYTGQRGNQPQHF. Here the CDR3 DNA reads TGTGCCTGGAGTTACACGGGACAAAGGGGCAATCAGCCCCAGCATTTT. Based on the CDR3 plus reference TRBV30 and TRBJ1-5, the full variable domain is SQTIHQWPATLVQPVGSPLSLECTVEGTSNPNLYWYRQAAGRGLQLLFYSVGIGQISSEVPQNLSASRPQDRQFILSSKKLLLSDSGFYLCAWSYTGQRGNQPQHFGDGTRLSIL.

This CDR3 is CASSPYPEQYF. The CDR3 DNA reads as TGTGCCAGCTCTCCATATCCCGAGCAGTACTTC. The rearrangement uses TRBV18 and TRBJ2-7; D uncertain. The CDR3 extends over 11 amino acids. The V and J ends lost 6 bases and 6 bases respectively, with 9 bases between them. Germline lookup yields CDR1 KGHSH and CDR2 LQKENI.

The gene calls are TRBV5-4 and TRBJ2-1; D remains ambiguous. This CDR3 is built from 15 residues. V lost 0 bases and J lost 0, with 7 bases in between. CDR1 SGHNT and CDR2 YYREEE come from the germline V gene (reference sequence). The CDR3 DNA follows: TGTGCCAGCAGCTTGGACACCTTCTCCTACAATGAGCAGTTCTTC. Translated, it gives CASSLDTFSYNEQFF.

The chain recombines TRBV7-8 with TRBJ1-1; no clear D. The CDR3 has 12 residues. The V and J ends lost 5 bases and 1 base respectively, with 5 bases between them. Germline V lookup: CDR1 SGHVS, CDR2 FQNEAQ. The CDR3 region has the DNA TGTGCCAGCAGCCTACAGAACACTGAAGCTTTCTTT. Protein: CASSLQNTEAFF.

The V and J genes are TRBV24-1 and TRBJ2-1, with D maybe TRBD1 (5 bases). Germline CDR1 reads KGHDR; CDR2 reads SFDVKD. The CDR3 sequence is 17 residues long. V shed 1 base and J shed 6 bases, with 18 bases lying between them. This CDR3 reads CATSDFGSGLTGNEQFF. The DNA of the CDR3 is TGTGCCACCAGTGATTTTGGGTCAGGGTTAACGGGCAATGAGCAGTTCTTC.

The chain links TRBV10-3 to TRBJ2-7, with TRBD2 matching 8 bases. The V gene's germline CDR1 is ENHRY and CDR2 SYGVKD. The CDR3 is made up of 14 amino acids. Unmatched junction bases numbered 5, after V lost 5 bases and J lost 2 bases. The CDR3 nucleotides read TGTGCCATCAGTTCGAGCGGGAGACCCTACGAGCAGTACTTC. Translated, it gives CAISSSGRPYEQYF.

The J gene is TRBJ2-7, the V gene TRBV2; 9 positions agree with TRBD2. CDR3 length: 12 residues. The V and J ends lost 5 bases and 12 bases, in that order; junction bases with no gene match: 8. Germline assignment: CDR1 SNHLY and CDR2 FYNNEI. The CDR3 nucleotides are TGTGCCAGCAGTCCGGGACTAGCCATGGTGTACTTC. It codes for CASSPGLAMVYF.

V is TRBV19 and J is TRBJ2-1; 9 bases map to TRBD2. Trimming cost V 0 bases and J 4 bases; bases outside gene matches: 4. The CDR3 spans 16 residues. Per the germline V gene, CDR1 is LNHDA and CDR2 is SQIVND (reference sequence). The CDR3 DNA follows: TGTGCCAGTAGTATAGATAGGACTAGCGAATACAATGAGCAGTTCTTC. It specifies CASSIDRTSEYNEQFF.

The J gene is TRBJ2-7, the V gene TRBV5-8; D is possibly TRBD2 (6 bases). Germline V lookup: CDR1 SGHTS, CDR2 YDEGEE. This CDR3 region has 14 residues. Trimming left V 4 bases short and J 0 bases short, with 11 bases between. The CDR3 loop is CASSPASVSYEQYF. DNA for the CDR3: TGTGCCAGCAGCCCTGCTAGCGTCTCCTACGAGCAGTACTTC. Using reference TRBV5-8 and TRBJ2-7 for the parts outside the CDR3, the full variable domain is EAGVTQSPTHLIKTRGQQATLRCSPISGHTSVYWYQQALGLGLQFLLWYDEGEERNRGNFPPRFSGRQFPNYSSELNVNALELEDSALYLCASSPASVSYEQYFGPGTRLTVT.

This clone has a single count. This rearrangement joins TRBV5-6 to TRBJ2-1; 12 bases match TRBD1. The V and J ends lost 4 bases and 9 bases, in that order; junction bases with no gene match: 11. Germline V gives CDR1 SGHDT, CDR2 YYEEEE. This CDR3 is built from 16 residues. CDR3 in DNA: TGTGCCAGCAGCCAACGGGACAGGGGGCCCCCTGGTGAGCAGTTCTTC. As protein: CASSQRDRGPPGEQFF. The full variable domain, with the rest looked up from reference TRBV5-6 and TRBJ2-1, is DAGVTQSPTHLIKTRGQQVTLRCSPKSGHDTVSWYQQALGQGPQFIFQYYEEEERQRGNFPDRFSGHQFPNYSSELNVNALLLGDSALYLCASSQRDRGPPGEQFFGPGTRLTVL.

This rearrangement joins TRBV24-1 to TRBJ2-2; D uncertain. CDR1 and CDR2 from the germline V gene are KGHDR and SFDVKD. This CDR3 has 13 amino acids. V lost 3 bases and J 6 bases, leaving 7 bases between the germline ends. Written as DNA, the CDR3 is TGTGCCACCAGTGATCCAGGCGCCGGGGAGCTGTTTTTT. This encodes CATSDPGAGELFF.

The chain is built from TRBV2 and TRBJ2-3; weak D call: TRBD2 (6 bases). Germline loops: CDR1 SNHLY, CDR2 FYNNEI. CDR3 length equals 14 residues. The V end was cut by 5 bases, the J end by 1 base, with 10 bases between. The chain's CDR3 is CASSRERGTDTQYF. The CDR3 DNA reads TGTGCCAGCAGTCGGGAGCGGGGCACAGATACGCAGTATTTT. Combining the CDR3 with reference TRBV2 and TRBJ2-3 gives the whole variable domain EPEVTQTPSHQVTQMGQEVILRCVPISNHLYFYWYRQILGQKVEFLVSFYNNEISEKSEIFDDQFSVERPDGSNFTLKIRSTKLEDSAMYFCASSRERGTDTQYFGPGTRLTVL.

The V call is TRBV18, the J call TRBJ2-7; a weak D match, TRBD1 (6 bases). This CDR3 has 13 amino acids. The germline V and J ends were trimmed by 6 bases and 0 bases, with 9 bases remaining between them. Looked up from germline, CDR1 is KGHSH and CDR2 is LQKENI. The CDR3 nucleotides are TGTGCCAGCTCCCGGGACACCTCCTACGAGCAGTACTTC. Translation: CASSRDTSYEQYF.

The CDR3 protein is CASSYSAGRTYEQYF. CDR3 DNA: TGTGCCAGCAGTTACTCGGCAGGGCGCACCTACGAGCAGTACTTC. The chain uses TRBV6-5 and TRBJ2-7, with D possibly matching TRBD1 (5 bases). CDR1 and CDR2 from the germline V gene are MNHEY and SVGAGI. The CDR3 covers 15 residues. Trimming removed 0 bases at V and 2 bases at J, with 11 bases between.

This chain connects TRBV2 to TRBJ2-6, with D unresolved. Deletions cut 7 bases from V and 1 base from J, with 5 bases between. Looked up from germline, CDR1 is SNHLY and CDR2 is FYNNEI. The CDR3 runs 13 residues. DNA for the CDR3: TGTGCCAGCACAGGATCTGGGGCCAACGTCCTGACTTTC. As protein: CASTGSGANVLTF.

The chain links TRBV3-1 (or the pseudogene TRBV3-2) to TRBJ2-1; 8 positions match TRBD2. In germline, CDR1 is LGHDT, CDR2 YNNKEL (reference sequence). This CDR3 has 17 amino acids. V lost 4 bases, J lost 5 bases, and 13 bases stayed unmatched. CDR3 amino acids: CASSPPLDRGGNNEQFF. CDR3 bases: TGTGCCAGCAGCCCTCCCCTAGATCGGGGGGGCAACAATGAGCAGTTCTTC.

The CDR3 nucleotides read TGTGCCAGTAGCCTTCGGACAGCTGGAAACACCATATATTTT. Amino acids: CASSLRTAGNTIYF. The rearrangement links TRBV19 to TRBJ1-3, with D possibly TRBD1 on 6 matching bases. CDR3 length: 14 residues. Looked up from germline, CDR1 is LNHDA and CDR2 is SQIVND (reference sequence). V gave up 6 bases and J gave up 2 bases, with 11 bases separating them.

The CDR3 sequence: CASSIGRGSWADTQYF. DNA of the CDR3: TGTGCCAGTAGTATAGGCCGCGGGAGTTGGGCAGATACGCAGTATTTT. The chain is built from TRBV19 and TRBJ2-3; 7 bases match TRBD2. The CDR3 covers 16 residues. Germline V gene sequence: CDR1 LNHDA, CDR2 SQIVND (reference sequence). The V gene end was trimmed by 1 base and the J gene end by 4 bases; junction bases not matched to a gene: 8.

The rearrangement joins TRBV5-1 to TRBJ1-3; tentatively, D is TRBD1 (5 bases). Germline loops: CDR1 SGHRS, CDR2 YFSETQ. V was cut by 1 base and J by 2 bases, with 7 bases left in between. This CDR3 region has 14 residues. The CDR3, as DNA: TGCGCCAGCAGCTTGTCAGGGCCTGGAAACACCATATATTTT. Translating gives CASSLSGPGNTIYF.

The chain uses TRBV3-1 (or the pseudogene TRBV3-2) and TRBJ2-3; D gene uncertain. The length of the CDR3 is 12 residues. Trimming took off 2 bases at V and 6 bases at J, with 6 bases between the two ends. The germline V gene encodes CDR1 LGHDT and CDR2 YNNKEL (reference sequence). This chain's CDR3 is CASSQPPDTQYF. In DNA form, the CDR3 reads TGTGCCAGCAGCCAACCCCCGGATACGCAGTATTTT.

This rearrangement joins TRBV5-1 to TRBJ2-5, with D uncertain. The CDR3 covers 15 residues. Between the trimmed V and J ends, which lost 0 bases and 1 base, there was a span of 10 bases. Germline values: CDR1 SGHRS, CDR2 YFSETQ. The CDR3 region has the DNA TGCGCCAGCAGCTTGGTTAAAGCGAGCCAAGAGACCCAGTACTTC. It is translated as CASSLVKASQETQYF.

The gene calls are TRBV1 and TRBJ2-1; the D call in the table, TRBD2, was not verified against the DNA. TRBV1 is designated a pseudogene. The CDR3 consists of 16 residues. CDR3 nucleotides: TGCACCAGCAGCTACCCTACTAGCGGGACGTACAATGAGCAGTTCTTC. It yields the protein CTSSYPTSGTYNEQFF.

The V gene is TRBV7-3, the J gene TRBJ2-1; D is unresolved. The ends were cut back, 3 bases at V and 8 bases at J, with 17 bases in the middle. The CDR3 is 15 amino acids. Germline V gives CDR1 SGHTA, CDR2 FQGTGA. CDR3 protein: CASSFRGSLADEQFF. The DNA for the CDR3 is TGTGCCAGCAGCTTCCGCGGTTCCCTCGCGGATGAGCAGTTCTTC.

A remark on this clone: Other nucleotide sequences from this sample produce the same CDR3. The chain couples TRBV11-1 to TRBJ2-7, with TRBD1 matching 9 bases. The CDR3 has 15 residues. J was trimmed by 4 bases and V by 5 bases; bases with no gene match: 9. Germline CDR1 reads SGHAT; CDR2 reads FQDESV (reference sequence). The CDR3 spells CASSLRGTGRYEQYF. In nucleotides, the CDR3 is TGTGCCAGCAGCCTACGAGGGACAGGGCGATACGAGCAGTACTTC. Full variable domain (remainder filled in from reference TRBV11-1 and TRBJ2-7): EAEVAQSPRYKITEKSQAVAFWCDPISGHATLYWYRQILGQGPELLVQFQDESVVDDSQLPKDRFSAERLKGVDSTLKIQPAELGDSAMYLCASSLRGTGRYEQYFGPGTRLTVT.